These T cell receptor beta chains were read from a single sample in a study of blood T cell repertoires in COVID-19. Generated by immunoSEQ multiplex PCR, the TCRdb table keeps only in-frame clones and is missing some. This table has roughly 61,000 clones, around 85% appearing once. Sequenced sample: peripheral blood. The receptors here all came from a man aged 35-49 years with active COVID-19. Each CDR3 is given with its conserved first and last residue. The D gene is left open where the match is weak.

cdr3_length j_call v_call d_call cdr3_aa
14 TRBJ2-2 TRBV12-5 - CASGPPHPTGELFF
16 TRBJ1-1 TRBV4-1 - CASSQVGQGIYTEAFF
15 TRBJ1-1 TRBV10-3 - CAISEFRAVNTEAFF
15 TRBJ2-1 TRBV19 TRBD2 CASSILAGVQNEQFF
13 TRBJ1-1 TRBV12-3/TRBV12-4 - CASSWAKNTEAFF
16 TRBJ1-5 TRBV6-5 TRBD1 CASSFFGTGSNQPQHF
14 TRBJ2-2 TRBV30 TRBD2 CASPRTSGGGELFF
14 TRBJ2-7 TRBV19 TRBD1 CASSIGTGRGEQYF
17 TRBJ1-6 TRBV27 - CASSLWAEGAENSPLHF
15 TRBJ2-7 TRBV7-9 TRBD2 CASSSLAGGGYEQYF
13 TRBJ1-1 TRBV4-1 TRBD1 CASQQGAGTEAFF
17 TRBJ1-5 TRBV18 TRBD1 CASSPPTGGGSNQPQHF
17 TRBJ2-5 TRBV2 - CASRTARGLGDTETQYF
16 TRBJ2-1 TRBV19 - CASSIDFQAAKNEQFF
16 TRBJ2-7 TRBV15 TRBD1 CATSSVRTGGFYEQYF
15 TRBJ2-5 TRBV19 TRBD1 CASSPSGTGEETQYF
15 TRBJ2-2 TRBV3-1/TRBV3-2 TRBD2 CASSYSPGGTGELFF
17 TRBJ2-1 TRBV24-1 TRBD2 CATSDLRSSGRGNEQFF
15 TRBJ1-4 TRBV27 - CASSLNQGSNEKLFF
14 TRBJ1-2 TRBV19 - CASSLRGSFYGYTF
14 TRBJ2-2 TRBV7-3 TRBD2 CASSTSGSTGELFF
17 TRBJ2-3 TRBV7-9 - CASSLAGAGDGADTQYF
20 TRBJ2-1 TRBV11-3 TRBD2 CASSLRGLAGGPVHVYEQFF
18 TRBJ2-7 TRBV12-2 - CASRFPPRQVLPTYEQYF
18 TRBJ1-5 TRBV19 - CASSFRLRHSHSNQPQHF
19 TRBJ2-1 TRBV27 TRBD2 CASSLFPPLAGGEVNEQFF
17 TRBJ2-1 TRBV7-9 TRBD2 CASSLEGTSGSYNEQFF
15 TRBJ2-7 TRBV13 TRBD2 CASSQRGRETHEQYF
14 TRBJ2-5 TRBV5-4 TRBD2 CASSFRGEVGTQYF
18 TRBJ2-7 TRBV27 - CASSSGTRVGGVAYEQYF
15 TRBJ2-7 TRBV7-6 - CASSFGEWGLYEQYF
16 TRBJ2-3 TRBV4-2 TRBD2 CASSQTASGRADTQYF
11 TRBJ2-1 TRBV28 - CASSFSGEQFF
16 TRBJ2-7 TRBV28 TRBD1 CASRGQGLKTNYEQYF
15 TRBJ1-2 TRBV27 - CASSLESEGNYGYTF
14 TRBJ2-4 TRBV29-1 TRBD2 CSVKPMTSRNIQYF
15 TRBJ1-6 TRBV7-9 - CASSATTDYNSPLHF